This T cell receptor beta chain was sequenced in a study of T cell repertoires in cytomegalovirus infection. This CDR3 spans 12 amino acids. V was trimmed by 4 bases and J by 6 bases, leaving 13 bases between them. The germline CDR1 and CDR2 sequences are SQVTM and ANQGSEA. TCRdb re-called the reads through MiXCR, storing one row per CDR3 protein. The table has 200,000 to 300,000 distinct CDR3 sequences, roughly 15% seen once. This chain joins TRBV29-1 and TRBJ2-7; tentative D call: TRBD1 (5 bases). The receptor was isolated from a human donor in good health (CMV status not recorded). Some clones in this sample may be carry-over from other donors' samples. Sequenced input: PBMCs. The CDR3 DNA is TGCAGCGTTGTAGGTCAGGGCGGCGAGCAGTACTTC. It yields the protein CSVVGQGGEQYF.